The 10 T cell receptor beta chains below all came from one sample that was sequenced in a study of cytomegalovirus exposure and HLA in healthy donors. PCR employed 60 Vbeta and 13 Jbeta primers. Profiling relied on immunoSEQ multiplex PCR, and the TCRdb table lists in-frame clones only, not all of them. The sample contains some 160,000 clones, around 76% of which appear only once. Sequencing used PBMCs. The receptors stem from a man aged 40-50 years in good health and CMV-seronegative.

The chain uses TRBV1 and TRBJ2-2; the D segment call TRBD2 is taken from the table without a DNA check. TRBV1 is termed a pseudogene. The CDR3 is 16 amino acids. The CDR3 protein is CTSSQVETSYTGELFF. CDR3 bases: TGCACCAGCAGCCAAGTGGAGACTAGCTACACCGGGGAGCTGTTTTTT.

The chain recombines TRBV5-1 with TRBJ2-3, with TRBD2 identical over 7 bases. V lost 4 bases, J lost 1 base, and 6 bases stayed unmatched. Germline V gene lookup returns CDR1 SGHRS and CDR2 YFSETQ. The CDR3 is made up of 15 amino acids. The CDR3 sequence is CASSELGRGTDTQYF. For the CDR3, the DNA is TGCGCCAGCAGCGAGCTAGGGAGGGGCACAGATACGCAGTATTTT.

This clone was seen more than once but under ten times. The chain is built from TRBV2 and TRBJ2-1, with TRBD2 matching over 12 bases. Germline CDR1 and CDR2: SNHLY and FYNNEI. V lost 6 bases to trimming and J lost 12 bases; unmatched junction nucleotides: 9. The CDR3 length is 14 residues. In DNA form, the CDR3 reads TGTGCCAGCAGGGGACTAGCGGGTCATAATAGGCAGTTCTTC. Protein product: CASRGLAGHNRQFF.

The rearrangement joins TRBV21-1 to TRBJ1-3. TRBV21-1 is flagged as a pseudogene. This CDR3 comprises 17 residues. The CDR3 is CASSKAVGGESGNTIYF. CDR3 DNA sequence: TGTGCCAGCAGCAAAGCGGTCGGAGGGGAGTCTGGAAACACCATATATTTT.

The CDR3 DNA follows: TGCGCCAGCAGCCACCCGGGACAGGGCTACGAGCAGTACTTC. Amino acids: CASSHPGQGYEQYF. The V and J genes are TRBV4-1 and TRBJ2-7, with TRBD1 matching over 9 bases. The CDR3 contains 14 residues. CDR1 and CDR2 (germline): MGHRA, YSYEKL. V trimming: 3 bases; J trimming: 3 bases; junction bases outside the gene matches: 3.

As DNA, the CDR3 is TGTGCCAGCAGCGCGGGGTGGGACAGGGGGCTGGGCACTGAAGCTTTCTTT. Translated, it gives CASSAGWDRGLGTEAFF. V is TRBV9 and J is TRBJ1-1; 12 bases agree with TRBD1. This CDR3 region has 17 residues. The germline V gene has CDR1 SGDLS and CDR2 YYNGEE. Trimming at V came to 3 bases and at J to 4 bases, leaving 10 bases not matched to a gene.

The chain recombines TRBV28 with TRBJ1-3, with D uncertain. Deletions cut 2 bases from V and 10 bases from J, with 18 bases between. Germline V gene data show CDR1 as MDHEN and CDR2 as SYDVKM. The length of the CDR3 is 15 residues. In DNA, the CDR3 is TGTGCCAGCAGTTTAGGAGCCCCCTCCGCTTTGACCATATATTTT. This codes for CASSLGAPSALTIYF.

The sample holds a few counts of this clone. This chain uses TRBV18 with TRBJ2-7, with D possibly being TRBD1 (6 bases). The CDR3 sequence is 13 residues long. Germline lookup yields CDR1 KGHSH and CDR2 LQKENI. Trimming removed 1 base at V and 4 bases at J, with 8 bases between. CDR3 bases: TGTGCCAGCTCACCACGACAGGATTACGAGCAGTACTTC. Its protein is CASSPRQDYEQYF.

This rearrangement joins TRBV18 to TRBJ1-1; possibly TRBD1 for D (6 bases). Germline CDR1 and CDR2: KGHSH and LQKENI. Trimming left V 3 bases short and J 3 bases short, with 14 bases between. The CDR3 has 15 residues. CDR3 region: CASSPAWTDYTEAFF. CDR3 nucleotide sequence: TGTGCCAGCTCACCGGCATGGACAGACTACACTGAAGCTTTCTTT.

The chain links TRBV5-8 to TRBJ1-2; D call uncertain. This CDR3 comprises 13 residues. Germline values: CDR1 SGHTS, CDR2 YDEGEE. V shed 4 bases and J shed 3 bases, with 10 bases lying between them. The CDR3 protein is CASSLLRDYGYTF. The CDR3 DNA reads TGTGCCAGCAGCCTTCTTCGAGACTATGGCTACACCTTC.